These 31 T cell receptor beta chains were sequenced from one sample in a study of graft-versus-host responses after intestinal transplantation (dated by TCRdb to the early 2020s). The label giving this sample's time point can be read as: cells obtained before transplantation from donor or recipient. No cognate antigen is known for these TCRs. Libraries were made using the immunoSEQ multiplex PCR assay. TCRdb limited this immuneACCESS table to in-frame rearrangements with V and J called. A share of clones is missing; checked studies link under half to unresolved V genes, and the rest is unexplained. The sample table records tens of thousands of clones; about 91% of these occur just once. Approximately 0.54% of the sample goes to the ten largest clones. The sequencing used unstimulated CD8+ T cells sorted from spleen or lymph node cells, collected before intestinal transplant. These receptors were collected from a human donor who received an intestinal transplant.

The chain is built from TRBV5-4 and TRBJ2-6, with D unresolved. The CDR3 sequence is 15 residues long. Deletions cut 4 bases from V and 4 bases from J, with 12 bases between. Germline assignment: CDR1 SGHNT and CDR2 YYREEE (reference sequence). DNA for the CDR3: TGTGCCAGCAGCCACCTCAGGTCGGGGGCCAACGTCCTGACTTTC. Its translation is CASSHLRSGANVLTF.

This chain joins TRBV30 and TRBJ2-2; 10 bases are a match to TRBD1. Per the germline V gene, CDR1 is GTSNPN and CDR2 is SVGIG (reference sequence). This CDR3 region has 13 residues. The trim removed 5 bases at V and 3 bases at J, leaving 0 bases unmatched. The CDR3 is CAWGTGDTGELFF. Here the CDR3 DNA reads TGTGCCTGGGGGACAGGGGACACCGGGGAGCTGTTTTTT.

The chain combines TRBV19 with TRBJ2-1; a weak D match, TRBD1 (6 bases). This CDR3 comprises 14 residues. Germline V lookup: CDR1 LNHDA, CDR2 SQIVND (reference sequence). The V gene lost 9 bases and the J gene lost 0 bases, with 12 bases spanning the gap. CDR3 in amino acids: CASHDRSSYNEQFF. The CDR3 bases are TGTGCCAGCCACGACAGGAGCTCCTACAATGAGCAGTTCTTC.

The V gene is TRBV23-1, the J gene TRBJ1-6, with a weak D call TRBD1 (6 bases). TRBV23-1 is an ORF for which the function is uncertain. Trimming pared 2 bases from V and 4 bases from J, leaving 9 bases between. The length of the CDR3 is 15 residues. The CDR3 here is CASSQPGTYNSPLHF. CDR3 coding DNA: TGCGCCAGCAGTCAACCAGGGACATATAATTCACCCCTCCACTTT.

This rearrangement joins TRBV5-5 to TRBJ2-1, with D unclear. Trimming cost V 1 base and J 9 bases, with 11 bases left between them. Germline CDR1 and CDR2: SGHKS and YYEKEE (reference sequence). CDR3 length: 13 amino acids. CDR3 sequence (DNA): TGTGCCAGCAGCTTGAGCACCTACGGTGAGCAGTTCTTC. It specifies CASSLSTYGEQFF.

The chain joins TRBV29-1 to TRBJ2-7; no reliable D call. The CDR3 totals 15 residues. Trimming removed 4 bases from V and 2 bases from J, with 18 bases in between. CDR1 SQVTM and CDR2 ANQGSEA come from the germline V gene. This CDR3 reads CSVAGTSEKPYEQYF. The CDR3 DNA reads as TGCAGCGTTGCGGGTACCAGCGAGAAGCCCTACGAGCAGTACTTC.

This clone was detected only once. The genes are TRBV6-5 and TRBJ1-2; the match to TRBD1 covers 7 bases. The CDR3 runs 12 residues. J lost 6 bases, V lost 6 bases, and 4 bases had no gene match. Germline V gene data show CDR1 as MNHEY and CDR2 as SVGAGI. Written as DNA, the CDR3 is TGTGCCAGCAGGCCGACAGGGAATGGCTACACCTTC. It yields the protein CASRPTGNGYTF.

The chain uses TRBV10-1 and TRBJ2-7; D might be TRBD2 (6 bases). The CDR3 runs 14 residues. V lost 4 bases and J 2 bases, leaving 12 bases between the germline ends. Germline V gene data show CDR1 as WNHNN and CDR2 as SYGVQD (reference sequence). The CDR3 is CASSATSRAYEQYF. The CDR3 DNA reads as TGCGCCAGCAGTGCAACTAGCAGAGCCTACGAGCAGTACTTC.

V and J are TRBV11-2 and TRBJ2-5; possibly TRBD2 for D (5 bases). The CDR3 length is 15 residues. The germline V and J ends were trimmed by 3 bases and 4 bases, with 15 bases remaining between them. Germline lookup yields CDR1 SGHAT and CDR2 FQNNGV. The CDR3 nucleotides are TGTGCCAGCAGCTTTAGCGTCCGTTCAACAGAGACCCAGTACTTC. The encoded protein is CASSFSVRSTETQYF. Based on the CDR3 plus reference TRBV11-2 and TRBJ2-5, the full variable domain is EAGVAQSPRYKIIEKRQSVAFWCNPISGHATLYWYQQILGQGPKLLIQFQNNGVVDDSQLPKDRFSAERLKGVDSTLKIQPAKLEDSAVYLCASSFSVRSTETQYFGPGTRLLVL.

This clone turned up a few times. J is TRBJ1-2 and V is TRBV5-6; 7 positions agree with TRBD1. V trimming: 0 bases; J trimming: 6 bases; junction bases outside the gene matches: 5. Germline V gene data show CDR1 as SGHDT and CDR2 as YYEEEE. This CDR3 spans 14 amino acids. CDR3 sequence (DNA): TGTGCCAGCAGCTTGGAGTTTACAGGGGATGGCTACACCTTC. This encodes CASSLEFTGDGYTF. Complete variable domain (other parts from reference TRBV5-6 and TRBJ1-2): DAGVTQSPTHLIKTRGQQVTLRCSPKSGHDTVSWYQQALGQGPQFIFQYYEEEERQRGNFPDRFSGHQFPNYSSELNVNALLLGDSALYLCASSLEFTGDGYTFGSGTRLTVV.

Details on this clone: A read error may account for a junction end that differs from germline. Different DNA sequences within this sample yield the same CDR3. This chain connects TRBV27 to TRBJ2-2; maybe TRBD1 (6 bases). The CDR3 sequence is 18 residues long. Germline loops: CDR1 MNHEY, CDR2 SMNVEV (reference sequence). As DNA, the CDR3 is TGTGCCAGCAGTCTATCAACTCAGGGGCACCTTTACACCGGGGAGCTGTTTTTT. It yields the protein CASSLSTQGHLYTGELFF.

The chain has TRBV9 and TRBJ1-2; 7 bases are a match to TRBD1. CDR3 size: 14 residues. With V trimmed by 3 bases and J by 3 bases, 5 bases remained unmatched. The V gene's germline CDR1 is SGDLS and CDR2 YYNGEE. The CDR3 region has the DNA TGTGCCAGCAGCGGTACAGGGGTGGACTATGGCTACACCTTC. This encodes CASSGTGVDYGYTF. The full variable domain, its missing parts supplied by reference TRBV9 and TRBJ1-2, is DSGVTQTPKHLITATGQRVTLRCSPRSGDLSVYWYQQSLDQGLQFLIQYYNGEERAKGNILERFSAQQFPDLHSELNLSSLELGDSALYFCASSGTGVDYGYTFGSGTRLTVV.

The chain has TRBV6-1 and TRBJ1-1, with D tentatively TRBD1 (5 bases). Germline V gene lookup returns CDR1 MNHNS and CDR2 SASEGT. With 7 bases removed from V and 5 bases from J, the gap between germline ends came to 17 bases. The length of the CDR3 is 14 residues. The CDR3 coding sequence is TGTGCCAGCATCGAAAGGGCAGGGCGGACTGAAGCTTTCTTT. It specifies CASIERAGRTEAFF.

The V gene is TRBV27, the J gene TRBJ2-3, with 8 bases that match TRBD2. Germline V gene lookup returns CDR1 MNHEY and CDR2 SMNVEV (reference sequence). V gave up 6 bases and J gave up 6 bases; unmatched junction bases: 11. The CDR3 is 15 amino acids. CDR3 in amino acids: CASRPGLVITDTQYF. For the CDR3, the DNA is TGTGCCAGCAGACCGGGACTAGTAATCACGGATACGCAGTATTTT.

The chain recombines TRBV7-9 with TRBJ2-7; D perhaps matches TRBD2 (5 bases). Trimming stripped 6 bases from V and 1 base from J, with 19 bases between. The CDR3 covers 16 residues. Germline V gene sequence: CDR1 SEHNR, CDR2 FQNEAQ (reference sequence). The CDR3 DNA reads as TGTGCCAGCAGTCGAGACCAGGAGGCGCGATCCTACGAGCAGTACTTC. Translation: CASSRDQEARSYEQYF.

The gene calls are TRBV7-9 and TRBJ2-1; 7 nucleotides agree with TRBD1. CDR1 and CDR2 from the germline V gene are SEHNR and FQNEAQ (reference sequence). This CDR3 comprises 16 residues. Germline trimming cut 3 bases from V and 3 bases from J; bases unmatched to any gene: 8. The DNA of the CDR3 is TGTGCCAGCAGCTTTTCCTCCGGGACAGTCTACAATGAGCAGTTCTTC. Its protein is CASSFSSGTVYNEQFF.

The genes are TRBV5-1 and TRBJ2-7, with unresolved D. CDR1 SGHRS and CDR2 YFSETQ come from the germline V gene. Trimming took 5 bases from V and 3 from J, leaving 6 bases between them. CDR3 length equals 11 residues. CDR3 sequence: CASREDYEQYF. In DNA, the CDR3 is TGCGCCAGCAGAGAGGACTACGAGCAGTACTTC.

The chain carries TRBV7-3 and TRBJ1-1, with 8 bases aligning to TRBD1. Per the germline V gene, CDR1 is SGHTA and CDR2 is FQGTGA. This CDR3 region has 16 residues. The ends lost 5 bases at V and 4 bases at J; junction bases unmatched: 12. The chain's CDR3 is CASSPEGQGWITEAFF. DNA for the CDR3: TGTGCCAGCAGCCCCGAAGGACAGGGTTGGATCACTGAAGCTTTCTTT. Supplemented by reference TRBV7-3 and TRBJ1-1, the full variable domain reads GAGVSQTPSNKVTEKGKYVELRCDPISGHTALYWYRQSLGQGPEFLIYFQGTGAADDSGLPNDRFFAVRPEGSVSTLKIQRTERGDSAVYLCASSPEGQGWITEAFFGQGTRLTVV.

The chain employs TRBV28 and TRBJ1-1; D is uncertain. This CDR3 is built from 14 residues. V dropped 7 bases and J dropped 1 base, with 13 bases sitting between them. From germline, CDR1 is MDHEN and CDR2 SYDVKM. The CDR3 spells CASTLSVSNTEAFF. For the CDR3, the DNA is TGTGCCAGCACCCTCTCAGTATCGAACACTGAAGCTTTCTTT.

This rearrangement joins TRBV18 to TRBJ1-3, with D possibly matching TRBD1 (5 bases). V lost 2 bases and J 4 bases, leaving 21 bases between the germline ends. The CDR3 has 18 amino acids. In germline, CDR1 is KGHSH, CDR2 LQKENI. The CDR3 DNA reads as TGTGCCAGCTCACCATACGGGACTATGCTTTTCGAGGGAAACACCATATATTTT. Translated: CASSPYGTMLFEGNTIYF.

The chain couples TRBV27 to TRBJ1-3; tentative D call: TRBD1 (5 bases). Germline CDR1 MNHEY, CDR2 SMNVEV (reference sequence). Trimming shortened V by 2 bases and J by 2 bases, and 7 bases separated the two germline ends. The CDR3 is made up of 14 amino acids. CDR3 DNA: TGTGCCAGCAGTTTAAGCAGGGCTGGAAACACCATATATTTT. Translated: CASSLSRAGNTIYF.

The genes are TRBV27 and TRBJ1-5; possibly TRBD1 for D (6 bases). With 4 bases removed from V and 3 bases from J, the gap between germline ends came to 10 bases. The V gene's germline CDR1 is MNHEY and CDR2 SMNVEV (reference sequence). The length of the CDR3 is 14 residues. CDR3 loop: CASSSQGNNQPQHF. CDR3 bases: TGTGCCAGCAGTTCCCAGGGGAACAATCAGCCCCAGCATTTT.

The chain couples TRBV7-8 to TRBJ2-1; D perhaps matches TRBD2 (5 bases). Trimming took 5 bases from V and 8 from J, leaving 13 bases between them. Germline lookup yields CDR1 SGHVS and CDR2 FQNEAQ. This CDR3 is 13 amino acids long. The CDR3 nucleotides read TGTGCCAGCAGCGAACTAGTGATACATGAGCAGTTCTTC. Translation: CASSELVIHEQFF. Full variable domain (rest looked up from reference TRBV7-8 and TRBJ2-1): GAGVSQSPRYKVAKRGQDVALRCDPISGHVSLFWYQQALGQGPEFLTYFQNEAQLDKSGLPSDRFFAERPEGSVSTLKIQRTQQEDSAVYLCASSELVIHEQFFGPGTRLTVL.

The CDR3 DNA reads as TGTGCCAGCAGCCAAGATCGGTACGGGGAGCTGTTTTTT. Residues: CASSQDRYGELFF. The rearrangement uses TRBV14 and TRBJ2-2; no firm D call. This CDR3 region has 13 residues. From germline, CDR1 is SGHDN and CDR2 FVKESK. V gave up 0 bases and J gave up 7 bases, with 6 bases separating them.

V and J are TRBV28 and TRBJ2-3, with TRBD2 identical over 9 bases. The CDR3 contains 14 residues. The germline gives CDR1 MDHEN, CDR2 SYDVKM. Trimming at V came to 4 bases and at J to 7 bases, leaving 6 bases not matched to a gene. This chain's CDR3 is CASSSSLAGNTQYF. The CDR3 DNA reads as TGTGCCAGCAGTTCAAGCCTAGCGGGGAATACGCAGTATTTT.

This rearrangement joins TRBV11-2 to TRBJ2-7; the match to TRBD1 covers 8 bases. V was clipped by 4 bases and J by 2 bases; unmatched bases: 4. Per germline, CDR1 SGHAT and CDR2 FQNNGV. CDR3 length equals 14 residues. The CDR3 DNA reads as TGTGCCAGCAGCTCGTCGACAGGGGCCTACGAGCAGTACTTC. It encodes CASSSSTGAYEQYF.

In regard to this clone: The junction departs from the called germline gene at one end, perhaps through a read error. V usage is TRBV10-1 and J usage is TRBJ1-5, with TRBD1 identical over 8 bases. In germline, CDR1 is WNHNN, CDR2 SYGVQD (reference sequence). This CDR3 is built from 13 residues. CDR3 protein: CARRGRGNQPQHF. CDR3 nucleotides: TGCGCCCGCAGGGGGCGAGGCAATCAGCCCCAGCATTTT.

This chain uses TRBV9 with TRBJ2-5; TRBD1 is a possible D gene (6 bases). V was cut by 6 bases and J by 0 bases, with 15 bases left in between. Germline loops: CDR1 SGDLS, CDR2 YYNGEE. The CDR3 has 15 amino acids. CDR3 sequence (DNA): TGTGCCAGCACGCCTTACCGGGACAACCAAGAGACCCAGTACTTC. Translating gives CASTPYRDNQETQYF.

For the CDR3, the DNA is TGTGCCTGGATGGAACGGAGTAACTATGGCTACACCTTC. Amino acid sequence: CAWMERSNYGYTF. V and J are TRBV30 and TRBJ1-2, with unresolved D. Looked up from germline, CDR1 is GTSNPN and CDR2 is SVGIG (reference sequence). V lost 4 bases and J 1 base, leaving 10 bases between the germline ends. This CDR3 comprises 13 residues.

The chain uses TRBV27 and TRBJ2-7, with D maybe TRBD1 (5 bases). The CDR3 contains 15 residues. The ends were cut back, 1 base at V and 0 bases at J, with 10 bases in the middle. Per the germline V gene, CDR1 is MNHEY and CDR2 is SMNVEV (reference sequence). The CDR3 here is CASSLLGEPSYEQYF. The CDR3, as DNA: TGTGCCAGCAGTTTATTAGGGGAACCCTCCTACGAGCAGTACTTC.

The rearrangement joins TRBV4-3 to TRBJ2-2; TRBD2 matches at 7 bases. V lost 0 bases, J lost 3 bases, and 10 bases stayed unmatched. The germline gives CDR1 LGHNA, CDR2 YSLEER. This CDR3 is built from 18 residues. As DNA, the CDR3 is TGCGCCAGCAGCCAAGAATCCCCGGCGGGGGACGACACCGGGGAGCTGTTTTTT. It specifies CASSQESPAGDDTGELFF.